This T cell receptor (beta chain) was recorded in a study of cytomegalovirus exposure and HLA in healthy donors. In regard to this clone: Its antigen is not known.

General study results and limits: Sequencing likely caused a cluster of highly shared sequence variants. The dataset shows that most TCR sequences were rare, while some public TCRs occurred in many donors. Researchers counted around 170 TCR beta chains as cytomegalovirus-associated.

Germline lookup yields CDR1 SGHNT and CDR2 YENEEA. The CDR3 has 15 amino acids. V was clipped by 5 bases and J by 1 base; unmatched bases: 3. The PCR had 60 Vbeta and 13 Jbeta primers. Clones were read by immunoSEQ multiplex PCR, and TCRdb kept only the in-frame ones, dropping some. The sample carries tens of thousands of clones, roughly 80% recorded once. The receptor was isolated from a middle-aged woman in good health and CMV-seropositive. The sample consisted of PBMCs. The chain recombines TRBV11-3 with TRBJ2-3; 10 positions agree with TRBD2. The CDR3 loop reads CASSPGLAGTDTQYF. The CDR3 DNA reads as TGTGCCAGCAGCCCCGGACTAGCGGGCACAGATACGCAGTATTTT.